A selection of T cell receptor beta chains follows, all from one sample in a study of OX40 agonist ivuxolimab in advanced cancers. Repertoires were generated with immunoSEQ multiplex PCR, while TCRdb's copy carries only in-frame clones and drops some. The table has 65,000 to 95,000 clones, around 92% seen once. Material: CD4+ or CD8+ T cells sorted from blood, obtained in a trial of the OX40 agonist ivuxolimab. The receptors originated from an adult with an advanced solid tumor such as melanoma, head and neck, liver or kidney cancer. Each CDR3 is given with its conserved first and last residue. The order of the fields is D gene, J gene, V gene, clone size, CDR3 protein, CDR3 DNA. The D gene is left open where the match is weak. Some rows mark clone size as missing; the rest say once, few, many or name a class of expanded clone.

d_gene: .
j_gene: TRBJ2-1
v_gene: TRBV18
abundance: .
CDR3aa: CASSQGWAGAYNEQFF
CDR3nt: TGTGCCAGCTCTCAGGGGTGGGCGGGAGCCTACAATGAGCAGTTCTTC

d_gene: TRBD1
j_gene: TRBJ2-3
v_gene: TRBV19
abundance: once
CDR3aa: CASSPRDRGLLTQYF
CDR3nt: TGTGCCAGTAGCCCCCGGGACAGGGGGCTACTTACGCAGTATTTT

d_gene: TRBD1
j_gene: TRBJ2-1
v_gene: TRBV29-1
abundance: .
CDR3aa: CSGRTGGYNEQFF
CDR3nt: TGCAGCGGACGGACAGGGGGGTACAATGAGCAGTTCTTC

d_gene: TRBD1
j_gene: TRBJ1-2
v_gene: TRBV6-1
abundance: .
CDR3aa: CASTKGQGNYGYTF
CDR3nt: TGTGCCAGCACCAAAGGACAGGGTAACTATGGCTACACCTTC

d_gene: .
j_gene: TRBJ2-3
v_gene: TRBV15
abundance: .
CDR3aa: CATSPPGKRADTQYF
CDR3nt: TGTGCCACCTCCCCACCCGGGAAACGCGCAGATACGCAGTATTTT

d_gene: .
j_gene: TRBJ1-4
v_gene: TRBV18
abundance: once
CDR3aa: CASSGQGIFEKLFF
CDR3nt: TGTGCCAGCTCGGGCCAGGGGATATTTGAAAAACTGTTTTTT

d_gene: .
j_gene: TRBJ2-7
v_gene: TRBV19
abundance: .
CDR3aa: CASTSGVGGYEQYF
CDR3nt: TGTGCCAGTACTTCCGGGGTAGGCGGGTACGAGCAGTACTTC

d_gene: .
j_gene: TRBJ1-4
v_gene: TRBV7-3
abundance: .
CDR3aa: CASSLFGAGDEKLFF
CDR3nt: TGTGCCAGCAGCTTATTCGGGGCCGGGGATGAAAAACTGTTTTTT

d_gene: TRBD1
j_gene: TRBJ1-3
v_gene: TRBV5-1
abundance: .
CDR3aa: CASSLWDRPSSGNTIYF
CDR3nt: TGCGCCAGCAGCTTATGGGACAGGCCGAGCTCTGGAAACACCATATATTTT

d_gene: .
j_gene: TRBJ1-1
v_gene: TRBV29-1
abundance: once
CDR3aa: CSVDSGGVAFF
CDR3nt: TGCAGCGTTGACAGTGGGGGCGTAGCTTTCTTT

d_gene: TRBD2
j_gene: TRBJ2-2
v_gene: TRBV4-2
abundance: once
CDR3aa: CASTGLADNTGELFF
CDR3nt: TGTGCCAGCACAGGACTAGCAGATAACACCGGGGAGCTGTTTTTT

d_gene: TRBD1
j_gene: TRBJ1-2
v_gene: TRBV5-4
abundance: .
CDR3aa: CASSNRDRGQGGYTF
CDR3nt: TGTGCCAGCAGCAACCGGGACAGGGGGCAGGGTGGCTACACCTTC

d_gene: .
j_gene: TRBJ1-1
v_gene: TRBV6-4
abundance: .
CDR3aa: CASSEQGGTEAFF
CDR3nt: TGTGCCAGCAGTGAACAGGGCGGGACTGAAGCTTTCTTT

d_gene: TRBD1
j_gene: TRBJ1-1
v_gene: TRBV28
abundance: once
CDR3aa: CASSQYRGAEAFF
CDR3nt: TGTGCCAGCAGTCAATACAGGGGCGCTGAAGCTTTCTTT

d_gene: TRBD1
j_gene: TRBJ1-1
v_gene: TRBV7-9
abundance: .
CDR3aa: CASKTQGAGTEAFF
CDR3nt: TGTGCCAGCAAGACACAGGGGGCCGGCACTGAAGCTTTCTTT

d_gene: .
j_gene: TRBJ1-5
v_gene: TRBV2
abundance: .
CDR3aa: CASSLGQSWNQPQHF
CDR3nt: TGTGCCAGCAGCCTTGGACAGTCTTGGAATCAGCCCCAGCATTTT

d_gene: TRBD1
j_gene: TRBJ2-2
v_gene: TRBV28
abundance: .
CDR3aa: CASSLPGTGVTGELFF
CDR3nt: TGTGCCAGCAGTTTACCCGGGACAGGGGTCACCGGGGAGCTGTTTTTT

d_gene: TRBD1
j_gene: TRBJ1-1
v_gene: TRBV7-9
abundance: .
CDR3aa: CASSQGVNTEAFF
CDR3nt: TGTGCCAGCAGCCAGGGGGTGAACACTGAAGCTTTCTTT

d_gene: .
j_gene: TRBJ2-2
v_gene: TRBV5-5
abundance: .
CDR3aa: CASKVAPNTGELFF
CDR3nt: TGTGCCAGCAAAGTGGCCCCGAACACCGGGGAGCTGTTTTTT

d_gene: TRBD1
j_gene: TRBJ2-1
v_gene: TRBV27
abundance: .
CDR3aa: CASSRVTGTGEQFF
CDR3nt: TGTGCCAGCAGCCGAGTGACCGGGACAGGGGAGCAGTTCTTC

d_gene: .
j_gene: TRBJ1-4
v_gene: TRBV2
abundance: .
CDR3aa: CASSSDGLNEKLFF
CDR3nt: TGTGCCAGCAGTTCTGACGGACTAAATGAAAAACTGTTTTTT

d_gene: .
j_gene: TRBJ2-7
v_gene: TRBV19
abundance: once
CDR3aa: CASSIVHHPAGSGEQYF
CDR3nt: TGTGCCAGTAGTATAGTTCATCATCCTGCGGGGAGTGGCGAGCAGTACTTC

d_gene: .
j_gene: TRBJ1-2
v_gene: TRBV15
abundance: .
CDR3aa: CATDLGGSGYGYTF
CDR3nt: TGTGCCACCGATCTAGGGGGTAGCGGCTATGGCTACACCTTC

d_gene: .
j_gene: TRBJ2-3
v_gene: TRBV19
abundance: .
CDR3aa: CASGAGDTQYF
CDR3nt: TGTGCCAGTGGAGCGGGAGATACGCAGTATTTT

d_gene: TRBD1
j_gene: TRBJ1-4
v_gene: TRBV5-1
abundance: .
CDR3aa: CASSPPTGTGSEKLFF
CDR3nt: TGCGCCAGCAGCCCCCCGACTGGGACAGGGAGTGAAAAACTGTTTTTT

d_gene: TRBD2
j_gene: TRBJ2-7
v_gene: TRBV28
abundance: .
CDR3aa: CASFSSGIYYEQYF
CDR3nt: TGTGCCAGCTTTTCTAGCGGGATTTACTACGAGCAGTACTTC

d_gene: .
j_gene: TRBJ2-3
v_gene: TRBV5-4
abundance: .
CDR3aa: CAGSRGGGDTQYF
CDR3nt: TGTGCCGGAAGTCGGGGAGGTGGAGATACGCAGTATTTT

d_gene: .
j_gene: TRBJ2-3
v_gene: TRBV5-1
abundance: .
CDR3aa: CASSSPSDTQYF
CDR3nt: TGCGCCAGCAGCTCCCCGTCAGATACGCAGTATTTT

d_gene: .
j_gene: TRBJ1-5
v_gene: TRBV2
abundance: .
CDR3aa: CASRFDQAGTQPQHF
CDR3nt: TGTGCCAGCAGGTTCGACCAGGCAGGAACTCAGCCCCAGCATTTT

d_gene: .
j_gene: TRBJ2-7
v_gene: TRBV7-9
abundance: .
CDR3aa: CASSNGQYLDEQYF
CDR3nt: TGTGCCAGCAGTAATGGACAGTATTTGGACGAGCAGTACTTC

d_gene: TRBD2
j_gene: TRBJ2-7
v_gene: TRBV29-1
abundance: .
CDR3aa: CSVPGTSTEQYF
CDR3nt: TGCAGCGTCCCCGGGACTAGCACCGAGCAGTACTTC

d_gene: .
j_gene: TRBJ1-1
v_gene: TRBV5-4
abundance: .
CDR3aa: CASSLDSRVAEAFF
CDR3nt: TGTGCCAGCAGCTTGGATTCCAGGGTAGCTGAAGCTTTCTTT

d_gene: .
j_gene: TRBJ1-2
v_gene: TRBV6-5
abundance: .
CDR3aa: CASSPREGRGGYTF
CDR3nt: TGTGCCAGCAGTCCCCGGGAGGGTAGGGGTGGCTACACCTTC

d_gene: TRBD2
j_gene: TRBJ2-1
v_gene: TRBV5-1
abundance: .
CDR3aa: CASSFGLAGGTEQFF
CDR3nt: TGCGCCAGCAGCTTCGGACTAGCGGGAGGTACTGAGCAGTTCTTC

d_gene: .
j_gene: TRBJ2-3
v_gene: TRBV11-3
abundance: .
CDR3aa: CASSFRRGTDTQYF
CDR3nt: TGTGCCAGCAGCTTTCGACGGGGCACAGATACGCAGTATTTT

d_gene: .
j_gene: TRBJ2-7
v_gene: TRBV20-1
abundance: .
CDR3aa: CSARDSPEQYF
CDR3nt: TGCAGTGCTAGAGATAGCCCCGAGCAGTACTTC

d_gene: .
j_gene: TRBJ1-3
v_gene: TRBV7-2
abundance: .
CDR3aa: CASRLSSGNTIYF
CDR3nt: TGTGCCAGCCGACTGTCCTCTGGAAACACCATATATTTT

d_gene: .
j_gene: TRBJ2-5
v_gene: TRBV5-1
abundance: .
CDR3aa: CASSLVGHNQETQYF
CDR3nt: TGCGCCAGCAGCTTGGTCGGACACAACCAAGAGACCCAGTACTTC

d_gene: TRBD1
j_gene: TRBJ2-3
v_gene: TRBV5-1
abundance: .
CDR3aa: CASSIRGSWTDTQYF
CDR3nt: TGCGCCAGCAGCATCAGGGGGTCGTGGACAGATACGCAGTATTTT

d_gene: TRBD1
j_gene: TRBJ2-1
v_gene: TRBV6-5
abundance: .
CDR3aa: CASNGQGYEQFF
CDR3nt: TGTGCCAGCAACGGACAGGGGTATGAGCAGTTCTTC

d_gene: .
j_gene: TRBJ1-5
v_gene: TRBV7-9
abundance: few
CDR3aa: CASSLERGGGNQPQHF
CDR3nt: TGTGCCAGCAGCTTAGAGCGCGGGGGCGGCAATCAGCCCCAGCATTTT

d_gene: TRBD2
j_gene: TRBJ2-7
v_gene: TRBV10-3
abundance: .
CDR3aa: CAISESPGLAGVYEQYF
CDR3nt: TGTGCCATCAGTGAGTCTCCGGGACTAGCGGGAGTTTACGAGCAGTACTTC

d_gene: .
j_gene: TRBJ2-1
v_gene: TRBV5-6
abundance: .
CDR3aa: CASSFDSYNEQFF
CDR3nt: TGTGCCAGCAGCTTCGACAGCTACAATGAGCAGTTCTTC

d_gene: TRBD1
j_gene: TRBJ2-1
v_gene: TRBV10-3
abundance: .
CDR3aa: CAISALTGGINEQFF
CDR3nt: TGTGCCATCAGTGCTTTAACAGGGGGCATCAATGAGCAGTTCTTC

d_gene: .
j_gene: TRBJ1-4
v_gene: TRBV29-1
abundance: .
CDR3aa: CSVQGRVSNEKLFF
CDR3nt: TGCAGCGTCCAGGGTAGGGTGTCTAATGAAAAACTGTTTTTT

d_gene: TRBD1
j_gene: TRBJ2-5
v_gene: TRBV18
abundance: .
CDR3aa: CASSTPTGATETQYF
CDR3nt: TGTGCCAGCTCAACCCCGACAGGGGCAACGGAGACCCAGTACTTC

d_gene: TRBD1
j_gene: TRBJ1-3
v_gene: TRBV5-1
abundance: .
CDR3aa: CASSPGGTGNTIYF
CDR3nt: TGCGCCAGCAGCCCAGGGGGTACTGGAAACACCATATATTTT

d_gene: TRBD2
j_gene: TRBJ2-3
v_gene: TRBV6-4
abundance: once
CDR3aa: CATRVAGNHADTQYF
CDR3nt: TGTGCCACCCGGGTAGCGGGAAACCATGCAGATACGCAGTATTTT

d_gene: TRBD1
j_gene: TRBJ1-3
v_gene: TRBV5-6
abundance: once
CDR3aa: CASSFSVRDRGRNTIYF
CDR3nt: TGTGCCAGCAGCTTTTCTGTCCGGGACAGGGGAAGAAACACCATATATTTT

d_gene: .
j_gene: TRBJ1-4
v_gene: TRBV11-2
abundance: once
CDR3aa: CASSFQTGDATNEKLFF
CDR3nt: TGTGCCAGCAGCTTCCAGACAGGAGATGCAACTAATGAAAAACTGTTTTTT

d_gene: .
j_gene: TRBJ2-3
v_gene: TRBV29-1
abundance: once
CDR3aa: CSVEVRQEGGDTQYF
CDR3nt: TGCAGCGTTGAAGTCCGGCAAGAAGGGGGAGATACGCAGTATTTT

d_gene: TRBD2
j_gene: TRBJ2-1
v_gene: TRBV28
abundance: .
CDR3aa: CASRSRSGRAGGNEQFF
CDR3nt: TGTGCCAGCAGATCTCGTAGCGGGAGGGCCGGAGGGAATGAGCAGTTCTTC

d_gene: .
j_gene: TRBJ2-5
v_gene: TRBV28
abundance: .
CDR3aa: CASSTQQYQETQYF
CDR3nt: TGTGCCAGCAGTACACAGCAGTACCAAGAGACCCAGTACTTC

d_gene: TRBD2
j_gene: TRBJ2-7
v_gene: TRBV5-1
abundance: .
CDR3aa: CASSLIAGGLSSGEQYF
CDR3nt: TGCGCCAGCAGCCTTATCGCGGGAGGCCTCTCGTCAGGCGAGCAGTACTTC

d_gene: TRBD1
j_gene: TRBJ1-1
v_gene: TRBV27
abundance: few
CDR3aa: CASSRTGYNTEAFF
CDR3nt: TGTGCCAGCAGTCGGACAGGATATAACACTGAAGCTTTCTTT